This T cell receptor (beta chain) derives from a study of CD8+CD57+ T cells in acquired aplastic anemia. Overall study results and limits: Shared by patients and controls, almost 30 CD8+ CDR3s were abundant in patients.

This clonotype was seen ten or more times. What it recognizes is unknown. TCR beta VDJ and CDR3 were profiled, and genomic DNA was the template. From the reads, TCRdb called clonotypes with MiXCR, one entry per CDR3 protein. The data show more than 45,000 distinct CDR3 sequences, about 56% seen once. The germline gives CDR1 MNHEY, CDR2 SVGAGI. This CDR3 comprises 15 residues. V dropped 2 bases and J dropped 6; count of bases not matched to a gene: 7. Before being chosen for sequencing, patients had shown CD8+CD57+ cell expansion by flow cytometry. The rearrangement uses TRBV6-5 and TRBJ1-2, with TRBD1 matching over 9 bases. This clonotype was obtained from a human donor with aplastic anemia. Sequenced material: sorted CD4+, CD8+, or CD8+CD57+ T cells (not recorded which) from PBMCs. Written as DNA, the CDR3 is TGTGCCAGCAGTTACGGCATCGGACAGGGGAATGGCTACACCTTC. It is translated as CASSYGIGQGNGYTF.